This T cell receptor beta chain was captured in a study of shared clonotypes between healthy human individuals. Clones were read by immunoSEQ multiplex PCR, and TCRdb kept only the in-frame ones, dropping some. The sample holds around 1.9 million clones, about 93% seen once. Naive CD8 cells lacked CD45RO and underwent positive selection for CCR7, leaving out terminally differentiated effector memory CD45RA+ cells. The CDR3 totals 15 residues. V lost 6 bases to trimming and J lost 5 bases; unmatched junction nucleotides: 10. Per germline, CDR1 MDHEN and CDR2 SYDVKM. The receptor was derived from a young man in good health. Some clones in this sample may be carry-over from other donors' samples. The V and J genes are TRBV28 and TRBJ1-5; 7 nucleotides align to TRBD1. What was sequenced was naive CD8+ T cells from PBMCs. The CDR3 is CASRPDREGYQPQHF. The CDR3 DNA sequence: TGTGCCAGCAGACCAGACAGGGAGGGATATCAGCCCCAGCATTTT.